This section outlines one TCR beta chain sequence together with its context. Antigen specificity is unknown. One end of the junction fails to match germline, which may point to a read error. The data were obtained in a study of T cell responses to AZD1222 COVID-19 vaccine. General observations from the study: Baseline serology detected seropositivity in only 6 or 7 AZD1222 recipients.

Only in-frame clones appear in the TCRdb table, and some are missing; sequencing was by immunoSEQ multiplex PCR. The table records around 79,000 clones, around 90% of them present only once. Germline V gives CDR1 LGHNA, CDR2 YNFKEQ. The CDR3 is 15 amino acids. The sequencing here drew on peripheral blood, taken on day 0 of AZD1222 vaccination. This clonotype originated in an adult in good health. V gene TRBV4-2 combines with J gene TRBJ2-3; D perhaps matches TRBD1 (6 bases). CDR3 residues: CASRQQPGVTDTQYF. The CDR3 DNA reads as TGTGCCAGCCGCCAGCAACCAGGGGTCACAGATACGCAGTATTTT.